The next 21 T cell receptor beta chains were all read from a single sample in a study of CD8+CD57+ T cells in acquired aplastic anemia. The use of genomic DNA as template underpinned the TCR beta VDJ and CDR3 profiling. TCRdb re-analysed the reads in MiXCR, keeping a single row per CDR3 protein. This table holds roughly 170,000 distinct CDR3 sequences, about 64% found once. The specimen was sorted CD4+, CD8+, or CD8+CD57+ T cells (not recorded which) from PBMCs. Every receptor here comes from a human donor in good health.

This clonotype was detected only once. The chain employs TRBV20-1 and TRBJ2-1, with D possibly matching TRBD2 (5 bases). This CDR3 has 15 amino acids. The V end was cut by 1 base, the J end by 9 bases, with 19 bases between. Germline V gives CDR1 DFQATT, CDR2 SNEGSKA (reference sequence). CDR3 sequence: CSARAGVLVAGEQFF. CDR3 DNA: TGCAGTGCTAGAGCCGGGGTTTTGGTTGCAGGTGAGCAGTTCTTC.

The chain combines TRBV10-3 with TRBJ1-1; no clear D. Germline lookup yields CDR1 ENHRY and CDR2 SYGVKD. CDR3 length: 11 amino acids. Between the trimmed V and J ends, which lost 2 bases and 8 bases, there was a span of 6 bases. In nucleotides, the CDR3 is TGTGCCATCAGTGAGAGGCTAGAAGCTTTCTTT. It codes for CAISERLEAFF.

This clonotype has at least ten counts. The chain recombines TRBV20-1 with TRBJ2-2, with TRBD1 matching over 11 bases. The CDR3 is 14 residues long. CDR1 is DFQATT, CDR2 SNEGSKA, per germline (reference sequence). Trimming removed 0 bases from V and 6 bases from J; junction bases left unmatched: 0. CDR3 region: CSAREDRGPGELFF. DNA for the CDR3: TGCAGTGCTAGAGAGGACAGGGGGCCCGGGGAGCTGTTTTTT.

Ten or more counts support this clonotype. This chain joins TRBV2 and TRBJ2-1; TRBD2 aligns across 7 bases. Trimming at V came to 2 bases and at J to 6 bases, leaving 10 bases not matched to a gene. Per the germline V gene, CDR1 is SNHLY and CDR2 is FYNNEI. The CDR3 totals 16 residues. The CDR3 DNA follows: TGTGCCAGCAGTGAAAGGGGTAGCGGGCGGTCCAATGAGCAGTTCTTC. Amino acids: CASSERGSGRSNEQFF.

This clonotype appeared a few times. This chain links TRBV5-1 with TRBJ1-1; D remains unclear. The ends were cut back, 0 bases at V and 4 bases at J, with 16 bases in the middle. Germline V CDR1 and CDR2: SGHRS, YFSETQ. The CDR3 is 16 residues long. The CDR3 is CASSLAVNEGTTEAFF. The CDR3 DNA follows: TGCGCCAGCAGCTTGGCCGTTAACGAGGGCACCACTGAAGCTTTCTTT.

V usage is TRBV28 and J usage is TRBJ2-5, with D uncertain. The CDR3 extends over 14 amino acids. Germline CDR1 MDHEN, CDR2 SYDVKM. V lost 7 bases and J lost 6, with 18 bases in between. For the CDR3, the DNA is TGTGCCAGCACCCTCGAGCAGTTTGAGCAGACCCAGTACTTC. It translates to CASTLEQFEQTQYF.

Here the CDR3 reads CASSLQSGKIYEQYF. The CDR3 region has the DNA TGTGCCAGCAGCTTACAGTCTGGCAAGATCTACGAGCAGTACTTC. The V and J genes are TRBV7-3 and TRBJ2-7; D remains ambiguous. The CDR3 contains 15 residues. Trimming took 2 bases from V and 3 from J, leaving 14 bases between them. In germline, CDR1 is SGHTA, CDR2 FQGTGA. Together with reference TRBV7-3 and TRBJ2-7, the CDR3 gives the full variable domain: GAGVSQTPSNKVTEKGKYVELRCDPISGHTALYWYRQSLGQGPEFLIYFQGTGAADDSGLPNDRFFAVRPEGSVSTLKIQRTERGDSAVYLCASSLQSGKIYEQYFGPGTRLTVT.

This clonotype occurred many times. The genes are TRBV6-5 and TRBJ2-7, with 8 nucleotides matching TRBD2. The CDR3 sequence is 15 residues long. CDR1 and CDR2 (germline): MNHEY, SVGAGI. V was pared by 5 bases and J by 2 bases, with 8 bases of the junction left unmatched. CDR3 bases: TGTGCCAGCAGTGCCTGGGCGGGAGGAACCTACGAGCAGTACTTC. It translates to CASSAWAGGTYEQYF.

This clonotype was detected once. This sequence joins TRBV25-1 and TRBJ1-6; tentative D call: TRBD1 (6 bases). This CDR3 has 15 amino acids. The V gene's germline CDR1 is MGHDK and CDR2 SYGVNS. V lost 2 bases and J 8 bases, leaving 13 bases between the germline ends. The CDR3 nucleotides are TGTGCCAGCAGTGAACTCGGGGGGCTATATTCACCCCTCCACTTT. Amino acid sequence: CASSELGGLYSPLHF.

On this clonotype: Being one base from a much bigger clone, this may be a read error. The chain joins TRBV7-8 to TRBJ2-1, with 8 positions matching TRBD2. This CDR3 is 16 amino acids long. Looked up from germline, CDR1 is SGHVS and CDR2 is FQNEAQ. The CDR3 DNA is TGTGTCAGCAGCTCCCTAGCGGGCGCGCCCTACAATGAGCAGTTCTTC. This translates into CVSSSLAGAPYNEQFF.

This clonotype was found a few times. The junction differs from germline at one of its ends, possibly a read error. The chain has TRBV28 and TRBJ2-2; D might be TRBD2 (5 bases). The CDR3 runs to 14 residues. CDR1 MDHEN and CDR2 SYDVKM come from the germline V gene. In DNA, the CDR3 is TGTGCCAGCAGTTTGTCTGCGTCCACCGGGGAGCTGCTTTTT. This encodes CASSLSASTGELLF.

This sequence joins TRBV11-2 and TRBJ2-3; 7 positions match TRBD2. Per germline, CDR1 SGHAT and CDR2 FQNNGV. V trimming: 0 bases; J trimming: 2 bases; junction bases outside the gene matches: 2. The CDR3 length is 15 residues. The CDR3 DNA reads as TGTGCCAGCAGCTTAGACGGGAGGACCACAGATACGCAGTATTTT. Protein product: CASSLDGRTTDTQYF.

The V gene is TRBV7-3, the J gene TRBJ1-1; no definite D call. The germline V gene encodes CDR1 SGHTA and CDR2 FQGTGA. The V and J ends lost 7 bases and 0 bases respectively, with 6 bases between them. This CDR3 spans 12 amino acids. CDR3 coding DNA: TGTGCCAGCACCAAGATGAACACTGAAGCTTTCTTT. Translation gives CASTKMNTEAFF.

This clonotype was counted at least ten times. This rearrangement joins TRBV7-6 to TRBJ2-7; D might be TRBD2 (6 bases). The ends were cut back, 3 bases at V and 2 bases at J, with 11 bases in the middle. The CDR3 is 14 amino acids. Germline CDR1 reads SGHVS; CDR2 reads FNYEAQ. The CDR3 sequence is CASSLGGSTYEQYF. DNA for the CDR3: TGTGCCAGCAGCTTGGGGGGAAGTACCTACGAGCAGTACTTC.

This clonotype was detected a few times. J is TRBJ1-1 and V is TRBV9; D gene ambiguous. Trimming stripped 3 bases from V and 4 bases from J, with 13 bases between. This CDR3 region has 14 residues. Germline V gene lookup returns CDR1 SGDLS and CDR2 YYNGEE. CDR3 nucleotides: TGTGCCAGCAGCGCAGAACCGGGCCTCACTGAAGCTTTCTTT. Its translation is CASSAEPGLTEAFF.

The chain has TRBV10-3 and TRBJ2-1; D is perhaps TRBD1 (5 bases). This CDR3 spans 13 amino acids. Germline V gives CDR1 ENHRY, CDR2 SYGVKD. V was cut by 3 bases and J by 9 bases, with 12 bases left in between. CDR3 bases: TGTGCCATCAGTGACGACCAGGGTGGTGAGCAGTTCTTC. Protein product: CAISDDQGGEQFF.

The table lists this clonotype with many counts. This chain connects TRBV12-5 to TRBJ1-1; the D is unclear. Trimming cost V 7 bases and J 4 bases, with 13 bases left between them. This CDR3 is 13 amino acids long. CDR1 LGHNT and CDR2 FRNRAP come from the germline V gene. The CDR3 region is CASVPALGTEAFF. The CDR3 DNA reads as TGTGCTAGTGTCCCAGCGTTGGGCACTGAAGCTTTCTTT.

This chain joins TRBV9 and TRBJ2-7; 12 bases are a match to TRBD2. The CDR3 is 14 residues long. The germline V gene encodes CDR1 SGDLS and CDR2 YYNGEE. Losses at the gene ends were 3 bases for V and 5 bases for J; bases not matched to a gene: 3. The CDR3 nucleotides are TGTGCCAGCAGCGGGACTAGCGGGACCAACGAGCAGTACTTC. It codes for CASSGTSGTNEQYF.

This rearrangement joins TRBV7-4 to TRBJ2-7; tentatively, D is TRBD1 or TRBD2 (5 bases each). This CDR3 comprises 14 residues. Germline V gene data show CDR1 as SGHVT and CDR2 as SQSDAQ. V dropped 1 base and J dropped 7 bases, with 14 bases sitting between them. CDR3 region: CASSLEGTSGEQYF. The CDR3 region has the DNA TGTGCCAGCAGCTTAGAGGGGACGTCCGGGGAGCAGTACTTC.

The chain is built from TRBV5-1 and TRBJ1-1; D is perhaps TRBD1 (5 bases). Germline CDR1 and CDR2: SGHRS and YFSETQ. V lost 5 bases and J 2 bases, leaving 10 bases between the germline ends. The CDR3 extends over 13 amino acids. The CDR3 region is CASRIGGNTEAFF. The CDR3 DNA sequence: TGCGCCAGCAGGATTGGGGGTAACACTGAAGCTTTCTTT. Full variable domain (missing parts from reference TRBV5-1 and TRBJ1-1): KAGVTQTPRYLIKTRGQQVTLSCSPISGHRSVSWYQQTPGQGLQFLFEYFSETQRNKGNFPGRFSGRQFSNSRSEMNVSTLELGDSALYLCASRIGGNTEAFFGQGTRLTVV.

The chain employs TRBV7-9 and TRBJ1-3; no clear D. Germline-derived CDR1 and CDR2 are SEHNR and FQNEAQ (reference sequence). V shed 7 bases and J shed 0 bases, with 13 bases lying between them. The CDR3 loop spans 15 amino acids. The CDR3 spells CASTRLIVSGNTIYF. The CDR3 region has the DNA TGTGCCAGCACCAGACTCATTGTCTCTGGAAACACCATATATTTT.